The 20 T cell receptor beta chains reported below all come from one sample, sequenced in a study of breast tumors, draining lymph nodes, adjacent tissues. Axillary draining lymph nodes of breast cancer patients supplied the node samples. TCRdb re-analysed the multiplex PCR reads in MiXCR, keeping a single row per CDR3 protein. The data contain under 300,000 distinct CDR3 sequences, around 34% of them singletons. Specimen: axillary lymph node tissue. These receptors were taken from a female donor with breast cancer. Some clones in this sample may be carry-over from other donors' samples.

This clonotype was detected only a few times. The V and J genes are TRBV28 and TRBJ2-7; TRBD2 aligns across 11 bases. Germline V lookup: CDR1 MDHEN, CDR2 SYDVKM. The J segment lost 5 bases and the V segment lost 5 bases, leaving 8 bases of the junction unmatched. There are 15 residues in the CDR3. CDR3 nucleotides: TGTGCCAGCAGTCGAATAGCGGGAGGGACCCACGAGCAGTACTTC. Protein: CASSRIAGGTHEQYF.

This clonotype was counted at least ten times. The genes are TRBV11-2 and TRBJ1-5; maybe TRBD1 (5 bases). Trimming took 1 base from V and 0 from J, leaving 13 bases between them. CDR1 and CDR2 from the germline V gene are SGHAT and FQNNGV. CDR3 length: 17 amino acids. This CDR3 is CASSLGSRGYSNQPQHF. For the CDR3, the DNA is TGTGCCAGCAGCTTAGGATCAAGGGGATATAGCAATCAGCCCCAGCATTTT.

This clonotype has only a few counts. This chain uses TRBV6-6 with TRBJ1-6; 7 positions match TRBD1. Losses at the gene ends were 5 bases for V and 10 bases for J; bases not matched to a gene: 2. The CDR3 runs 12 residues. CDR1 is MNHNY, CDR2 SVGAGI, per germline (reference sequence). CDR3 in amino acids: CASSQGGSPLHF. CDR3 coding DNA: TGTGCCAGCAGTCAGGGGGGGTCACCCCTCCACTTT.

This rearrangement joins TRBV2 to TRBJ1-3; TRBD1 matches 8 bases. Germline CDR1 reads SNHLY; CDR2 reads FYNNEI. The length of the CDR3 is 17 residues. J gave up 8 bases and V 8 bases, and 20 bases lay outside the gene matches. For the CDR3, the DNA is TGTGCCAGCGACCGTACGGGACAGGCAAACTATGGCTACACCATATATTTT. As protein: CASDRTGQANYGYTIYF.

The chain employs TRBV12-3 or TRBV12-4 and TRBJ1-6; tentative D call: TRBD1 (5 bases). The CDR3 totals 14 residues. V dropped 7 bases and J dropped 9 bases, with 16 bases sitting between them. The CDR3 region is CASNLQVVGSPLHF. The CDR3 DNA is TGTGCCAGCAACCTACAGGTTGTGGGTTCACCCCTCCACTTT.

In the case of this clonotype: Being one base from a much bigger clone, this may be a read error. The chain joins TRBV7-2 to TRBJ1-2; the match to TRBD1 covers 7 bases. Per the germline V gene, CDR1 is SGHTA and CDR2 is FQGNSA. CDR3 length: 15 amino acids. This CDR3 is CASSLAGQTNYGHPF. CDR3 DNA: TGTGCCAGCAGCTTAGCGGGACAGACTAACTATGGCCACCCCTTC.

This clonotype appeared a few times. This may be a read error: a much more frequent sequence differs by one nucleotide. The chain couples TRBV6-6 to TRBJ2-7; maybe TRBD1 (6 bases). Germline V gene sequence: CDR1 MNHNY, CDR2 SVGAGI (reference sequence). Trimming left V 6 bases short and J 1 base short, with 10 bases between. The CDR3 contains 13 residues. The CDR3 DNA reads TGTGCCAGCAGCGCCCAGGGGTCCTACGAGCAGTACTTC. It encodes CASSAQGSYEQYF.

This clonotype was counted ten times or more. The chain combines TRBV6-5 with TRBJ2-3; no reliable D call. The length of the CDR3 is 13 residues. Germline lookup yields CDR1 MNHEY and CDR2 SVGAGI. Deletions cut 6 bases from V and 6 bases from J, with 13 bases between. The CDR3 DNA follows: TGTGCCAGCAGAGACAACGCTTGGGATACGCAGTATTTT. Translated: CASRDNAWDTQYF.

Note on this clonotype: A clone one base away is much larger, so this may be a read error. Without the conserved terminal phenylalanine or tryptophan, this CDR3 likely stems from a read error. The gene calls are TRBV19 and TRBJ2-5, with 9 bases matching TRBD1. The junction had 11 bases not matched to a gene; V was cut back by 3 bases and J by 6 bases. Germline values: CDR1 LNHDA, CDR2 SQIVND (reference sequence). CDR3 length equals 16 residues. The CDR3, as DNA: TGTGCCAGTAGTATCATTTCCGGGACAGGGAAGAAGACCCAGTACTCC. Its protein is CASSIISGTGKKTQYS.

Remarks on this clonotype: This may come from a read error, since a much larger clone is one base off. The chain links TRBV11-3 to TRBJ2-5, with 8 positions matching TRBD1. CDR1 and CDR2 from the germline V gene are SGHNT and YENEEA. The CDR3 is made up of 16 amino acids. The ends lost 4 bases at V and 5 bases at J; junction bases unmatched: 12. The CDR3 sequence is CASSSLGQASSETQYF. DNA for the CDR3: TGTGCCAGCAGCTCCTTGGGACAGGCATCGTCGGAGACCCAGTACTTC.

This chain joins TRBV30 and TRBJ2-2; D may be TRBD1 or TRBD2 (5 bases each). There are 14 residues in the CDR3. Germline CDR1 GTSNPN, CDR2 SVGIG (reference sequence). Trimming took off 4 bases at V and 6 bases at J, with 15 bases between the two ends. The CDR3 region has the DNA TGTGCCTGGAAACGGGACCAAAGGGCCGGGGAGCTGTTTTTT. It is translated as CAWKRDQRAGELFF. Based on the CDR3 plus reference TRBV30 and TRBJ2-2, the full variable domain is SQTIHQWPATLVQPVGSPLSLECTVEGTSNPNLYWYRQAAGRGLQLLFYSVGIGQISSEVPQNLSASRPQDRQFILSSKKLLLSDSGFYLCAWKRDQRAGELFFGEGSRLTVL.

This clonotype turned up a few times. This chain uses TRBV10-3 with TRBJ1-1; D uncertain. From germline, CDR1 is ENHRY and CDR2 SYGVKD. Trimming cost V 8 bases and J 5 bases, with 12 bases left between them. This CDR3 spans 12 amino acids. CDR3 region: CAIFELGTEAFF. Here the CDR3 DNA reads TGTGCCATCTTCGAACTGGGGACTGAAGCTTTCTTT.

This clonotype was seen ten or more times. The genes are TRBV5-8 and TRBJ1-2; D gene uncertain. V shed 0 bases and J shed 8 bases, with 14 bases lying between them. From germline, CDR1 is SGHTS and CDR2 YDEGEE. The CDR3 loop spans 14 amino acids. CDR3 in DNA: TGTGCCAGCAGCTTGGTTGGGTTGGGAAACGGCTACACCTTC. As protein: CASSLVGLGNGYTF.

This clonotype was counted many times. The CDR3 loop is CSASNRGRGTGELFF. DNA for the CDR3: TGCAGTGCTAGCAACAGGGGGCGGGGAACTGGGGAGCTGTTTTTT. J is TRBJ2-2 and V is TRBV20-1; 9 positions match TRBD1. Germline V gene lookup returns CDR1 DFQATT and CDR2 SNEGSKA (reference sequence). J was trimmed by 8 bases and V by 3 bases; bases with no gene match: 10. The CDR3 has 15 residues.

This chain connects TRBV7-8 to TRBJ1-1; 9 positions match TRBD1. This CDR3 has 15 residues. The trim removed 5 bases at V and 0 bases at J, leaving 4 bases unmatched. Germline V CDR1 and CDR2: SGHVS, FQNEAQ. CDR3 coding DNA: TGTGCCAGCAGCAGGGACAGGGCGATGAACACTGAAGCTTTCTTT. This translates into CASSRDRAMNTEAFF.

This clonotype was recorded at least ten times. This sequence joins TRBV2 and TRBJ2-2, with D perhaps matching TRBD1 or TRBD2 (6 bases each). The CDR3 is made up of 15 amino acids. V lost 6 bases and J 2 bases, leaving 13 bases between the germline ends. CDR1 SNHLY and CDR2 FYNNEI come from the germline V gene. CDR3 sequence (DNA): TGTGCCAGCAGGGGGGCGGGGCGAAACACCGGGGAGCTGTTTTTT. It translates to CASRGAGRNTGELFF.

In DNA form, the CDR3 reads TGTGCCAGCTCTGGGGGACGAGCGGGAGGATCAGATACGCAGTATTTT. This sequence encodes CASSGGRAGGSDTQYF. The rearrangement links TRBV2 to TRBJ2-3; 9 positions agree with TRBD2. V shed 8 bases, J shed 4 bases, and the junction held 13 bases outside the gene matches. Germline assignment: CDR1 SNHLY and CDR2 FYNNEI. The CDR3 runs 16 residues.

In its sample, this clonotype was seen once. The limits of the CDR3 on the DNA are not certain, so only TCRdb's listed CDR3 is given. CDR3 residues: CASSFYICSAWGGIDYGYTF. This chain uses TRBV7-9 with TRBJ1-2; the table assigns TRBD1, which was not confirmed against the DNA. Germline V gene data show CDR1 as SEHNR and CDR2 as FQNEAQ (reference sequence). The CDR3 is 20 residues long, ends included.

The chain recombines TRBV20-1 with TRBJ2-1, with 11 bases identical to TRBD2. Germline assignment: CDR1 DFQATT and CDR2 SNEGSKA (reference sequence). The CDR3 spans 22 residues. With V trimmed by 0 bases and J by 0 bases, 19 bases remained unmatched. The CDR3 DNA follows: TGCAGTGCTAGAGATATCAATACGGTGGTAGCGGGAGGGCACAGCTCCTACAATGAGCAGTTCTTC. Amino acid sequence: CSARDINTVVAGGHSSYNEQFF.

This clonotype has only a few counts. The CDR3: CASSSAGKSPLHF. CDR3 DNA: TGTGCCAGCAGTTCCGCAGGGAAATCACCCCTCCACTTT. This chain connects TRBV28 to TRBJ1-6; perhaps TRBD1 as D (5 bases). Germline CDR1 MDHEN, CDR2 SYDVKM. With 4 bases removed from V and 10 bases from J, the gap between germline ends came to 11 bases. CDR3 length: 13 residues.